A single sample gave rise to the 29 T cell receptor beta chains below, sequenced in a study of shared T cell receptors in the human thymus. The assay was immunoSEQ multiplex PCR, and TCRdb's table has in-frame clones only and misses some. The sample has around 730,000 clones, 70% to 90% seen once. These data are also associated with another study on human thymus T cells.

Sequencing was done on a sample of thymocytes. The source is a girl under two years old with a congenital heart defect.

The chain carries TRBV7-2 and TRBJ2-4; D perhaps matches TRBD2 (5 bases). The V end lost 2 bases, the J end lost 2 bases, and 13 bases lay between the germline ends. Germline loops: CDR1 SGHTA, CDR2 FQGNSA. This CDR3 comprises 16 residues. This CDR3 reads CASSLRPSRTKNIQYF. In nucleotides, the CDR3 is TGTGCCAGCAGCTTACGGCCTAGCAGGACCAAAAACATTCAGTACTTC.

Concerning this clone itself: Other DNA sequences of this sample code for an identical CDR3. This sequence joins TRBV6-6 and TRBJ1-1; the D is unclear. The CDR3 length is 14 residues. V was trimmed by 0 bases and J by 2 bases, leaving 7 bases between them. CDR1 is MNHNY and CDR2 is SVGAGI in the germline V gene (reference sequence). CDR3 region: CASSYSGRNTEAFF. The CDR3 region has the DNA TGTGCCAGCAGTTACTCGGGCAGAAACACTGAAGCTTTCTTT.

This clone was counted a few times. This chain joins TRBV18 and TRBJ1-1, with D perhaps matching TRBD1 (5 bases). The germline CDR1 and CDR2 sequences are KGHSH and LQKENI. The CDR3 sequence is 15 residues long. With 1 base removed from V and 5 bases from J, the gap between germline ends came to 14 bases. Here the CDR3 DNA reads TGTGCCAGCTCACCACGGGGTGCGGGGGGAACTGAAGCTTTCTTT. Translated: CASSPRGAGGTEAFF.

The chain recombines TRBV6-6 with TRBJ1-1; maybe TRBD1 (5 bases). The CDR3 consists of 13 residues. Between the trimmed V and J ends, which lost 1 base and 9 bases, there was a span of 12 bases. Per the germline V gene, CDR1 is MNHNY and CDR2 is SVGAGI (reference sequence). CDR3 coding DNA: TGTGCCAGCAGTTACTTTGTCGGGGGGAAAGCTTTCTTT. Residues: CASSYFVGGKAFF.

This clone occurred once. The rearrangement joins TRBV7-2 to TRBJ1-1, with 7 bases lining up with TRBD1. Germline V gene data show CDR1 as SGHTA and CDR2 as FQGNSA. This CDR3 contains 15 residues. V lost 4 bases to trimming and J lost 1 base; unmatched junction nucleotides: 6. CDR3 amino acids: CASSSSTGENTEAFF. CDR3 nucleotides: TGTGCCAGCAGCTCCTCAACAGGGGAGAACACTGAAGCTTTCTTT.

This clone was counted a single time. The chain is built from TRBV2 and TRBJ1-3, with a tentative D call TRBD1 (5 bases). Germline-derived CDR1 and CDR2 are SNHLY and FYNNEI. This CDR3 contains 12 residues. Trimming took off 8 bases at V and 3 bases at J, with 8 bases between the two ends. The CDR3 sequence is CASGTNGNTIYF. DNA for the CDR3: TGTGCCAGCGGGACTAATGGAAACACCATATATTTT.

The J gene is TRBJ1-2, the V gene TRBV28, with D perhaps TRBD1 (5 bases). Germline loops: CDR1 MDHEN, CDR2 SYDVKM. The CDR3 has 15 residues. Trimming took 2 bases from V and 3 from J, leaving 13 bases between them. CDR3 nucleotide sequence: TGTGCCAGCAGTTTAAAGGGCCGGGGGGACTATGGCTACACCTTC. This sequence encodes CASSLKGRGDYGYTF.

CDR3 loop: CAISFEDTQYF. CDR3 DNA: TGTGCCATCAGTTTCGAGGATACGCAGTATTTT. The rearrangement links TRBV10-3 to TRBJ2-3; no clear D gene. CDR1 is ENHRY and CDR2 is SYGVKD in the germline V gene. V was shortened by 5 bases and J by 6 bases, with 6 bases between the two germline ends. CDR3 length equals 11 residues.

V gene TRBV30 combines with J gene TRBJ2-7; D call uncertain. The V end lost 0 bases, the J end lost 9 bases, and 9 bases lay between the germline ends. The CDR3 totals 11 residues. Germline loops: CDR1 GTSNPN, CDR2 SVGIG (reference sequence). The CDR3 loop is CAWSVSPRQYF. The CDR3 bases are TGTGCCTGGAGTGTATCCCCCAGGCAGTACTTC. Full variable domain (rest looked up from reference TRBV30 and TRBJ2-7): SQTIHQWPATLVQPVGSPLSLECTVEGTSNPNLYWYRQAAGRGLQLLFYSVGIGQISSEVPQNLSASRPQDRQFILSSKKLLLSDSGFYLCAWSVSPRQYFGPGTRLTVT.

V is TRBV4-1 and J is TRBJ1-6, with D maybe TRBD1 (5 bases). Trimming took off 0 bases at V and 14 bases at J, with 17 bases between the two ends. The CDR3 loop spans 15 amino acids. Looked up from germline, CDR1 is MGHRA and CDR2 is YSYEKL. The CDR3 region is CASSQEYRSVRTLHF. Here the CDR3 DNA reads TGCGCCAGCAGCCAAGAGTACAGGTCCGTACGAACCCTCCACTTT.

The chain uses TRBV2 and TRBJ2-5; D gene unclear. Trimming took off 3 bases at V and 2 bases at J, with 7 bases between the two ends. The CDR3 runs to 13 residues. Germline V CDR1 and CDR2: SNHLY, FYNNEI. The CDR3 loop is CASSDFGQETQYF. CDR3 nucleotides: TGTGCCAGCAGTGATTTCGGTCAAGAGACCCAGTACTTC.

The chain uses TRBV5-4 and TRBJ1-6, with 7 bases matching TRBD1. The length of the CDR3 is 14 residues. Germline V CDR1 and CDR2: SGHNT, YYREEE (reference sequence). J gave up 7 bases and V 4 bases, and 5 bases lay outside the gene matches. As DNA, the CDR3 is TGTGCCAGCAGCAAGGGACAGACAAATTCACCCCTCCACTTT. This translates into CASSKGQTNSPLHF.

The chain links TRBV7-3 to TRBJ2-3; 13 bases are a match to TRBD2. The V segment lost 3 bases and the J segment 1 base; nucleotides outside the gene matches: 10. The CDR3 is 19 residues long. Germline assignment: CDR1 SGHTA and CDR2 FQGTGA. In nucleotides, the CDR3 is TGTGCCAGCAGCTTGGGAGGACTAGCGGGGGAGCGGGGCACAGATACGCAGTATTTT. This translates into CASSLGGLAGERGTDTQYF. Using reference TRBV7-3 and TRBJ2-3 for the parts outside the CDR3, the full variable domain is GAGVSQTPSNKVTEKGKYVELRCDPISGHTALYWYRQSLGQGPEFLIYFQGTGAADDSGLPNDRFFAVRPEGSVSTLKIQRTERGDSAVYLCASSLGGLAGERGTDTQYFGPGTRLTVL.

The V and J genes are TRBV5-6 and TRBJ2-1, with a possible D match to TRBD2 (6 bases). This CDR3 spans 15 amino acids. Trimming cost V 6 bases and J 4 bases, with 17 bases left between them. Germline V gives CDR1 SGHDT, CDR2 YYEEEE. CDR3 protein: CASTNRDSGYNEQFF. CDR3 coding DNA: TGTGCCAGCACCAACCGGGACTCGGGATACAATGAGCAGTTCTTC.

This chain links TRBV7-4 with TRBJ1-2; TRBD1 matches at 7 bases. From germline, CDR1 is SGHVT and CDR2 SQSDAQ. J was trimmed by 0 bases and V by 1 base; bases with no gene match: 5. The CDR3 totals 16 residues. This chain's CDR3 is CASSLVKGTANYGYTF. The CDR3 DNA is TGTGCCAGCAGCTTAGTTAAGGGGACAGCTAACTATGGCTACACCTTC. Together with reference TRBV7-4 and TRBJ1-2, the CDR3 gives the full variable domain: GAGVSQSPRYKVAKRGRDVALRCDSISGHVTLYWYRQTLGQGSEVLTYSQSDAQRDKSGRPSGRFSAERPERSVSTLKIQRTEQGDSAVYLCASSLVKGTANYGYTFGSGTRLTVV.

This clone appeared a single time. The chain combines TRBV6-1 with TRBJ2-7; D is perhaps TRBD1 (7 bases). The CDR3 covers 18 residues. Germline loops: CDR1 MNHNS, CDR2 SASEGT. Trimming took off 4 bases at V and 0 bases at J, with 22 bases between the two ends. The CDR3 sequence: CASSGGDRTLSLSYEQYF. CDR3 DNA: TGTGCCAGCAGTGGCGGGGACAGAACCCTAAGTCTCTCCTACGAGCAGTACTTC.

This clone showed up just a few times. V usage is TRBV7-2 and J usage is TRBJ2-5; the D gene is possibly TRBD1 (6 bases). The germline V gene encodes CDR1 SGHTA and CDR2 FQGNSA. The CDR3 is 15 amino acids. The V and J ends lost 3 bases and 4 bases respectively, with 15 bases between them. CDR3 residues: CASSFRLGQRETQYF. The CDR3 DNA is TGTGCCAGCAGCTTTCGCCTGGGACAAAGAGAGACCCAGTACTTC.

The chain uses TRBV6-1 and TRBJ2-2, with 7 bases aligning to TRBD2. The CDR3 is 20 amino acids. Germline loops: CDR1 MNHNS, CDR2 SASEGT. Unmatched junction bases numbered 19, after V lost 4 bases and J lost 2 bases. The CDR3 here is CASSGTGPPQGLPNTGELFF. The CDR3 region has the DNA TGTGCCAGCAGTGGAACGGGCCCCCCTCAGGGACTACCTAACACCGGGGAGCTGTTTTTT.

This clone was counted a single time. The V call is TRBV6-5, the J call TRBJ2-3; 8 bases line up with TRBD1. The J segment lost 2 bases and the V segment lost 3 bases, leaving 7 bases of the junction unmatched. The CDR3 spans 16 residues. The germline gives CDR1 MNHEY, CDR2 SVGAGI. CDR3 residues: CASSYQGARYTDTQYF. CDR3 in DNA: TGTGCCAGCAGTTATCAGGGGGCGCGGTACACAGATACGCAGTATTTT.

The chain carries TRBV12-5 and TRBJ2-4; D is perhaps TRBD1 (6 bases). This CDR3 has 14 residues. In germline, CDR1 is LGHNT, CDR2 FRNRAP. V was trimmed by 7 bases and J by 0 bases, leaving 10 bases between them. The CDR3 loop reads CASDRAGAKNIQYF. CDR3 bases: TGTGCTAGTGACAGGGCCGGAGCCAAAAACATTCAGTACTTC.

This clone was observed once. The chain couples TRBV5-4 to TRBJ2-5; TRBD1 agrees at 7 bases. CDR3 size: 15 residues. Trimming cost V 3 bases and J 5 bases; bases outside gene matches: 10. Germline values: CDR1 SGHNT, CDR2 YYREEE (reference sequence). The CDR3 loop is CASSSIDQGVETQYF. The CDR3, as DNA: TGTGCCAGCAGCTCGATAGACCAGGGGGTCGAGACCCAGTACTTC.

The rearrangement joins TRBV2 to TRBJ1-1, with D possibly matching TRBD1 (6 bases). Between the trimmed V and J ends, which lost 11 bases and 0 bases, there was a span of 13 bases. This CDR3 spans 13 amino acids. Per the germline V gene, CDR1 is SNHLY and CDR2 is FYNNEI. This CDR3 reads CAGTYAVNTEAFF. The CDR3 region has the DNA TGTGCCGGGACATACGCGGTGAACACTGAAGCTTTCTTT. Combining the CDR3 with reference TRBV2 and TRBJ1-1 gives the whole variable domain EPEVTQTPSHQVTQMGQEVILRCVPISNHLYFYWYRQILGQKVEFLVSFYNNEISEKSEIFDDQFSVERPDGSNFTLKIRSTKLEDSAMYFCAGTYAVNTEAFFGQGTRLTVV.

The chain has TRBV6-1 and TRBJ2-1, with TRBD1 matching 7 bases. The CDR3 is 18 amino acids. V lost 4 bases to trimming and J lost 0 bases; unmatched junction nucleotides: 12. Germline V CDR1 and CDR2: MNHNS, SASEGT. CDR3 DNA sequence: TGTGCCAGCAGTGCGACAGGGTTTACCCACCGCTCCTACAATGAGCAGTTCTTC. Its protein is CASSATGFTHRSYNEQFF.

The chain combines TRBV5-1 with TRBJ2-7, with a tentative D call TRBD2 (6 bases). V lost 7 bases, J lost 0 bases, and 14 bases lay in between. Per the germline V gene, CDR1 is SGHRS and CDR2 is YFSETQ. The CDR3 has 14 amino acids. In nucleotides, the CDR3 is TGCGCCAGCCGCAAGACTAGGGCCTCCTACGAGCAGTACTTC. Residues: CASRKTRASYEQYF.

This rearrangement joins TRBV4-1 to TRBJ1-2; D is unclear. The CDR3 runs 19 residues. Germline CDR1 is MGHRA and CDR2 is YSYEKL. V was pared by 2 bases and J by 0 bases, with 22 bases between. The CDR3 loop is CASSQTQPEDMASNYGYTF. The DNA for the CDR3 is TGCGCCAGCAGCCAAACACAGCCCGAAGACATGGCATCTAACTATGGCTACACCTTC.

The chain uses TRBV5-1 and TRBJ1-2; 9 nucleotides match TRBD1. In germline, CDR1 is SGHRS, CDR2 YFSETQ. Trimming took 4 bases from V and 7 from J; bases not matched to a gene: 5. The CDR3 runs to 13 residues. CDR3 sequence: CASSRDRAAGYTF. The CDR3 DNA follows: TGCGCCAGCAGCCGGGACAGGGCGGCTGGCTACACCTTC.

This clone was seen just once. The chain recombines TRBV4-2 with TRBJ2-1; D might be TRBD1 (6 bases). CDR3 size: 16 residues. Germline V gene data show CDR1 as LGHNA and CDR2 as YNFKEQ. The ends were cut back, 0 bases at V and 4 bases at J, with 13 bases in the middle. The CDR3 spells CASSQEGARNYNEQFF. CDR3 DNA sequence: TGTGCCAGCAGCCAAGAGGGGGCCCGGAATTACAATGAGCAGTTCTTC.

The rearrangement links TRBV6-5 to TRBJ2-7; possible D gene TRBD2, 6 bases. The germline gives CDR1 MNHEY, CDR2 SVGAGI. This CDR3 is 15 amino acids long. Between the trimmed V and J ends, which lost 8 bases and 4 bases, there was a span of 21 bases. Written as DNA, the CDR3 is TGTGCCAGCTCGCGGGACCTACAGTCTTCTTACGAGCAGTACTTC. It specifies CASSRDLQSSYEQYF.

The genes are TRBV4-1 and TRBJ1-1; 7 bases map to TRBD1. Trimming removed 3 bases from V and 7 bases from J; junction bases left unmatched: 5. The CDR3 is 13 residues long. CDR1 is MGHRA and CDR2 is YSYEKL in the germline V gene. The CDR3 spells CASSQEGDSEAFF. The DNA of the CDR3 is TGCGCCAGCAGCCAGGAAGGGGACAGTGAAGCTTTCTTT.